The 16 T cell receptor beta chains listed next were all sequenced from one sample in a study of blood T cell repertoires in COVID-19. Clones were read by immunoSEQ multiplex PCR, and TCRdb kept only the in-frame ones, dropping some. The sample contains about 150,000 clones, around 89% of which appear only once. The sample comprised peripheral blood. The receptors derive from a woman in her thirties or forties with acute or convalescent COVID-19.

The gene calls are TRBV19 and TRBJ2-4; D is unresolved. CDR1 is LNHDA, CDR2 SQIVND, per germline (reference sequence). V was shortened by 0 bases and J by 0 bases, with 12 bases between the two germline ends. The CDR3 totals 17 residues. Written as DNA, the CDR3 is TGTGCCAGTAGTATAGATGGAGCAGCAATAGCCAAAAACATTCAGTACTTC. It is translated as CASSIDGAAIAKNIQYF.

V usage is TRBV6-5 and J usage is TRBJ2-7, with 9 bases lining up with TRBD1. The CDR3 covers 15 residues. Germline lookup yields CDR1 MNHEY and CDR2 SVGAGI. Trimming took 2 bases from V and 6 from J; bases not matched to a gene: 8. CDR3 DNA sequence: TGTGCCAGCAGTTACCCGACAGGGGGGTCGACCGAGCAGTACTTC. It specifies CASSYPTGGSTEQYF.

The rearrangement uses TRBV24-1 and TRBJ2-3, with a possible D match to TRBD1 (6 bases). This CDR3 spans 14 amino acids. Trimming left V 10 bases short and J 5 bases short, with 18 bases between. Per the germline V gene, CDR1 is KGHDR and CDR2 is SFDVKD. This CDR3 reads CATRGIKGVDTQYF. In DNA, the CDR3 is TGTGCCACTAGAGGAATAAAGGGGGTAGATACGCAGTATTTT.

The CDR3 DNA sequence: TGCAGTGCTAGAGATCTAAACACCATATATTTT. Protein sequence: CSARDLNTIYF. The chain recombines TRBV20-1 with TRBJ1-3, with D unresolved. V was trimmed by 0 bases and J by 6 bases, leaving 3 bases between them. Germline values: CDR1 DFQATT, CDR2 SNEGSKA (reference sequence). The CDR3 covers 11 residues.

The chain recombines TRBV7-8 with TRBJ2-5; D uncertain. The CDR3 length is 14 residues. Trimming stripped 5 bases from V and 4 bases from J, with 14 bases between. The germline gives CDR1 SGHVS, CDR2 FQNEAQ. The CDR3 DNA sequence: TGTGCCAGCAGCCCAGTGGCGGAGAGAGAGACCCAGTACTTC. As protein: CASSPVAERETQYF.

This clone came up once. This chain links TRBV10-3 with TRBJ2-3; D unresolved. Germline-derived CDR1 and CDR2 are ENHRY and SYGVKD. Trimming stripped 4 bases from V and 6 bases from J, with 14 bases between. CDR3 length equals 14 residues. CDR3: CAISGPRPVDTQYF. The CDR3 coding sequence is TGTGCCATCAGTGGCCCTAGACCCGTCGATACGCAGTATTTT.

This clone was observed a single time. CDR3 amino acids: CASSQRDRGYEQYF. For the CDR3, the DNA is TGTGCCAGCAGCCAACGGGACAGGGGCTACGAGCAGTACTTC. The chain employs TRBV3-1 (or the pseudogene TRBV3-2) and TRBJ2-7; 10 nucleotides align to TRBD1. J gave up 3 bases and V 2 bases, and 1 base lay outside the gene matches. CDR1 and CDR2 from the germline V gene are LGHDT and YNNKEL (reference sequence). This CDR3 has 14 residues.

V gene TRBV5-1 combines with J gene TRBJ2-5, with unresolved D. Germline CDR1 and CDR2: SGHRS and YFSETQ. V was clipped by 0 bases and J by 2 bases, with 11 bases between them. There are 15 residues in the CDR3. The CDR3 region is CASSLGVAEQETQYF. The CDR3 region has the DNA TGCGCCAGCAGCTTGGGAGTGGCGGAACAAGAGACCCAGTACTTC.

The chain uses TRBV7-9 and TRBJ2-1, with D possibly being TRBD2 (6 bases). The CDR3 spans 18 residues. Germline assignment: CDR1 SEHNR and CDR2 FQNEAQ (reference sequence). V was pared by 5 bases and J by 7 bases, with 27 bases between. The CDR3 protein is CASSKLGGKAVEGNEQFF. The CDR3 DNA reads TGTGCCAGCAGCAAATTAGGCGGGAAAGCGGTTGAGGGGAATGAGCAGTTCTTC.

Written as DNA, the CDR3 is TGTGCCAGCGGGACTCACAGGGGAGTCACCGGGGAGCTGTTTTTT. This sequence encodes CASGTHRGVTGELFF. The V gene is TRBV7-3, the J gene TRBJ2-2; possibly TRBD1 for D (7 bases). Germline lookup yields CDR1 SGHTA and CDR2 FQGTGA. The V and J ends lost 8 bases and 4 bases respectively, with 17 bases between them. This CDR3 region has 15 residues.

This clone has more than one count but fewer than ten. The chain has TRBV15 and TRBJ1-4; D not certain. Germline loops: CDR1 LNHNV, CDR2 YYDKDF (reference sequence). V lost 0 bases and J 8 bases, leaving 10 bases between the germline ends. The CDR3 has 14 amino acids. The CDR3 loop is CATSRDPTGEKLFF. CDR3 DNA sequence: TGTGCCACCAGCAGAGATCCTACGGGGGAAAAACTGTTTTTT.

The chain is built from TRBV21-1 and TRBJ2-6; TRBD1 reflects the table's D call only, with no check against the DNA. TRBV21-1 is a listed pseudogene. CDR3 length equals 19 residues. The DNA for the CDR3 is TGTGCCAGCAGCAAAGTGGGGGACAGGGGCCTCTCTGGGGCCAACGTCCTGACTTTC. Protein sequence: CASSKVGDRGLSGANVLTF.

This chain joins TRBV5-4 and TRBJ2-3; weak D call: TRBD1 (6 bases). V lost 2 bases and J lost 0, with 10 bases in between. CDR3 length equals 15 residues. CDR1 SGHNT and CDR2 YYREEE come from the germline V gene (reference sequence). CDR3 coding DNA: TGTGCCAGCAGCTTCGGGACACTCAGCACAGATACGCAGTATTTT. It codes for CASSFGTLSTDTQYF.

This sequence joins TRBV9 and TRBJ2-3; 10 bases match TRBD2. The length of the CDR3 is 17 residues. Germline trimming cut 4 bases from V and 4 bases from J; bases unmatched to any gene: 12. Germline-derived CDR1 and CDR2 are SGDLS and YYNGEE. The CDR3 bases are TGTGCCAGCAGCCCCACGGGCATAGCGGGGGGAGCAGATACGCAGTATTTT. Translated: CASSPTGIAGGADTQYF.

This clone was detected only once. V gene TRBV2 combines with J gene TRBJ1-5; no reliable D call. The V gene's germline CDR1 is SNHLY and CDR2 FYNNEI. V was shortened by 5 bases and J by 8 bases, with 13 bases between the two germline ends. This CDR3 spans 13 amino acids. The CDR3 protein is CASSPTGPKPQHF. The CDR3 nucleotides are TGTGCCAGCAGTCCTACGGGTCCGAAGCCCCAGCATTTT.

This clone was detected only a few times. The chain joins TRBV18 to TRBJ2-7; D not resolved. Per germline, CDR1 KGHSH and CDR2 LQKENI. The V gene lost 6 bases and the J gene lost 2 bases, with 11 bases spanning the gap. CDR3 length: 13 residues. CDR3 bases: TGTGCCAGCTCGTATGACAAGCCCTACGAGCAGTACTTC. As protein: CASSYDKPYEQYF.